The 14 T cell receptor beta chains presented below share a single source sample, sequenced in a study of blood T cell repertoires in COVID-19. Profiling relied on immunoSEQ multiplex PCR, and the TCRdb table lists in-frame clones only, not all of them. The sample records approximately 230,000 clones, about 85% being singletons. Sample: peripheral blood. These TCRs come from a man aged 18-30 years with active or convalescent COVID-19.

This chain connects TRBV7-2 to TRBJ1-3; TRBD1 might be the D (6 bases). The CDR3 has 16 amino acids. Trimming took 2 bases from V and 0 from J, leaving 11 bases between them. Per the germline V gene, CDR1 is SGHTA and CDR2 is FQGNSA. This CDR3 is CASSLSGTSSGNTIYF. CDR3 bases: TGTGCCAGCAGCTTATCCGGGACAAGCTCTGGAAACACCATATATTTT.

V is TRBV4-3 and J is TRBJ1-1; 9 bases align to TRBD1. The germline CDR1 and CDR2 sequences are LGHNA and YSLEER. The length of the CDR3 is 14 residues. V dropped 2 bases and J dropped 4; count of bases not matched to a gene: 2. CDR3 region: CASSQPTGGTEAFF. The DNA of the CDR3 is TGCGCCAGCAGCCAACCGACAGGGGGCACTGAAGCTTTCTTT.

V usage is TRBV2 and J usage is TRBJ2-1, with TRBD2 matching over 7 bases. The V gene end was trimmed by 6 bases and the J gene end by 2 bases; junction bases not matched to a gene: 7. Looked up from germline, CDR1 is SNHLY and CDR2 is FYNNEI. The CDR3 is 15 amino acids. In DNA form, the CDR3 reads TGTGCCAGCAGAGGGGCTAGCGGACCCTACAATGAGCAGTTCTTC. This sequence encodes CASRGASGPYNEQFF.

This clone was found once. Distinct nucleotide sequences in the sample also encode this CDR3. The chain employs TRBV12-3 or TRBV12-4 and TRBJ1-1; D unresolved. V shed 3 bases and J shed 5 bases, with 7 bases lying between them. The CDR3 length is 12 residues. The CDR3, as DNA: TGTGCCAGCAGTTTCGGCGGGACTGAAGCTTTCTTT. Translated: CASSFGGTEAFF.

V and J are TRBV2 and TRBJ2-2; possibly TRBD1 for D (6 bases). The V gene's germline CDR1 is SNHLY and CDR2 FYNNEI. This CDR3 is 15 amino acids long. V was trimmed by 0 bases and J by 3 bases, leaving 8 bases between them. The chain's CDR3 is CASSEARTDTGELFF. CDR3 DNA: TGTGCCAGCAGTGAAGCAAGGACAGACACCGGGGAGCTGTTTTTT.

The chain combines TRBV15 with TRBJ1-1, with D tentatively TRBD1 (6 bases). This CDR3 spans 14 amino acids. V shed 2 bases and J shed 2 bases, with 9 bases lying between them. Germline CDR1 and CDR2: LNHNV and YYDKDF (reference sequence). The CDR3 is CATSRSRGNTEAFF. The CDR3 DNA reads TGTGCCACCAGCAGATCCAGGGGCAACACTGAAGCTTTCTTT.

The rearrangement joins TRBV10-3 to TRBJ1-1, with 7 bases lining up with TRBD1. The CDR3 extends over 15 amino acids. Germline CDR1 reads ENHRY; CDR2 reads SYGVKD. Trimming at V came to 6 bases and at J to 4 bases, leaving 11 bases not matched to a gene. The CDR3 DNA sequence: TGTGCCATCAGAGGGAGCGACAGGGCGGTCACTGAAGCTTTCTTT. It encodes CAIRGSDRAVTEAFF.

The V gene is TRBV28, the J gene TRBJ1-2; no clear D. V was clipped by 5 bases and J by 4 bases, with 11 bases between them. The germline gives CDR1 MDHEN, CDR2 SYDVKM. This CDR3 comprises 13 residues. The CDR3 sequence: CASSPPPPYGYTF. CDR3 bases: TGTGCCAGCAGTCCCCCTCCCCCCTATGGCTACACCTTC.

This clone occurred a few times. The CDR3 DNA reads as TGTGCCAGCAGCAACAGGGGGCGGGATGGCTACACCTTC. Translation gives CASSNRGRDGYTF. The chain links TRBV28 to TRBJ1-2; 9 bases agree with TRBD1. Trimming removed 6 bases from V and 6 bases from J; junction bases left unmatched: 5. The CDR3 runs to 13 residues. From germline, CDR1 is MDHEN and CDR2 SYDVKM.

The CDR3 protein is CASSQGVGTEAFF. The DNA for the CDR3 is TGTGCCAGCAGCCAAGGGGTGGGAACTGAAGCTTTCTTT. V usage is TRBV7-3 and J usage is TRBJ1-1, with D maybe TRBD1 (5 bases). The V gene's germline CDR1 is SGHTA and CDR2 FQGTGA. This CDR3 is 13 amino acids long. Trimming pared 5 bases from V and 5 bases from J, leaving 12 bases between. The full variable domain, completed using reference TRBV7-3 and TRBJ1-1, is GAGVSQTPSNKVTEKGKYVELRCDPISGHTALYWYRQSLGQGPEFLIYFQGTGAADDSGLPNDRFFAVRPEGSVSTLKIQRTERGDSAVYLCASSQGVGTEAFFGQGTRLTVV.

The CDR3 bases are TGCGCCAGCAGCTTGGGGAGCGGGAGATTTGAGCAGTTCTTC. Translating it yields CASSLGSGRFEQFF. The rearrangement uses TRBV5-1 and TRBJ2-1; 8 bases are shared with TRBD2. The J segment lost 9 bases and the V segment lost 0 bases, leaving 5 bases of the junction unmatched. The CDR3 is 14 residues long. Germline assignment: CDR1 SGHRS and CDR2 YFSETQ.

The CDR3 sequence is CSASGGGAGGNEQFF. The CDR3 coding sequence is TGCAGTGCTAGTGGCGGGGGGGCCGGCGGCAATGAGCAGTTCTTC. The genes are TRBV20-1 and TRBJ2-1, with 9 bases aligning to TRBD2. The CDR3 sequence is 15 residues long. V lost 3 bases, J lost 6 bases, and 9 bases stayed unmatched. CDR1 and CDR2 (germline): DFQATT, SNEGSKA (reference sequence).

This clone was found once. V and J are TRBV5-5 and TRBJ1-4, with D unresolved. This CDR3 is 15 amino acids long. Trimming took 3 bases from V and 3 from J, leaving 12 bases between them. CDR1 SGHKS and CDR2 YYEKEE come from the germline V gene (reference sequence). The CDR3 DNA is TGTGCCAGCAGCTCGGCACAGTTCCCTAATGAAAAACTGTTTTTT. It yields the protein CASSSAQFPNEKLFF.

The chain joins TRBV30 to TRBJ1-2, with 7 bases matching TRBD1. Germline V lookup: CDR1 GTSNPN, CDR2 SVGIG (reference sequence). CDR3 length: 16 amino acids. Unmatched junction bases numbered 14, after V lost 0 bases and J lost 7 bases. DNA of the CDR3: TGTGCCTGGAGTGTACCCCCCTCCAGGGGGAGTGGTGGCTACACCTTC. Amino acid sequence: CAWSVPPSRGSGGYTF.